This T cell receptor beta chain was observed in a study of cytomegalovirus exposure and HLA in healthy donors. Study observations and caveats: According to the study, roughly 160 TCR beta chains were cytomegalovirus-associated. A few chains linked to CMV were shown in vitro to be specific for CMV antigens.

The germline V and J ends were trimmed by 0 bases and 0 bases, with 10 bases remaining between them. CDR1 SGDLS and CDR2 YYNGEE come from the germline V gene. CDR3 size: 15 residues. This table comes from immunoSEQ multiplex PCR, and its TCRdb copy is limited to in-frame clones, with some not included. The sample includes tens of thousands of clones, approximately 91% of them seen just once. Points on this clone: Antigen unknown.

An approximately 120-subject validation cohort, separate from the roughly 670-subject first cohort, supplied the donors. The gene calls are TRBV9 and TRBJ2-7; no reliable D call. The TCR was taken from a man aged 30 to 39 in good health and CMV-seronegative. Sequenced material: PBMCs. The CDR3 DNA is TGTGCCAGCAGCGTAGGTCCGCTGAGCTCCTACGAGCAGTACTTC. Translating it yields CASSVGPLSSYEQYF.